This T cell receptor beta chain is drawn from a study of technical replicates of blood from several donors. Sequenced by immunoSEQ multiplex PCR; TCRdb stores in-frame clones only, minus some. The table includes around 89,000 clones, 94% detected once. What was sequenced was T cells isolated from PBMCs. The source is a human donor in good health.

The CDR3, as DNA: TGTGCCAGCAGTGACACTTACAATGAGCAGTTCTTC. This gives the protein CASSDTYNEQFF. V is TRBV6-4 and J is TRBJ2-1; D is unresolved. This CDR3 comprises 12 residues. Trimming took 2 bases from V and 4 from J, leaving 3 bases between them. Per the germline V gene, CDR1 is MRHNA and CDR2 is SNTAGT.